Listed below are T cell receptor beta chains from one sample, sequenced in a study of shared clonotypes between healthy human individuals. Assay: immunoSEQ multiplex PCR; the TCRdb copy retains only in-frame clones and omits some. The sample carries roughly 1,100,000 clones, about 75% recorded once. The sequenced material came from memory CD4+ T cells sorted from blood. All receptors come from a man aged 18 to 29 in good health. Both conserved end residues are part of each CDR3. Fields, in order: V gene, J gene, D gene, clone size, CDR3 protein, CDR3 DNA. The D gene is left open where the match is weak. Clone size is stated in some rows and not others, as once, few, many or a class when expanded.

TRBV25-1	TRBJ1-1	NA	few	CASSESGGLNTEAFF	TGTGCCAGCAGTGAATCGGGCGGTTTGAACACTGAAGCTTTCTTT
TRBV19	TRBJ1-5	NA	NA	CASSMRYETPGNQPQHF	TGTGCCAGTAGTATGAGGTATGAGACCCCGGGCAATCAGCCCCAGCATTTT
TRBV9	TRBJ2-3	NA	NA	CASSVGSPGASTDTQYF	TGTGCCAGCAGCGTAGGCTCCCCGGGGGCTAGCACAGATACGCAGTATTTT
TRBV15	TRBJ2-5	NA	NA	CATSREPSETQYF	TGTGCCACCAGCAGAGAGCCTAGCGAGACCCAGTACTTC
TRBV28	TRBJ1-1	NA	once	CASSLARGRNTEAFF	TGTGCCAGCAGTTTGGCGCGGGGCAGGAACACTGAAGCTTTCTTT
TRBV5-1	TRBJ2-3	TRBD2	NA	CASSTGRGGGTDTQYF	TGCGCCAGCAGCACCGGACGGGGGGGCGGCACAGATACGCAGTATTTT
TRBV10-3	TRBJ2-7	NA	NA	CAISQGSYEQYF	TGTGCCATCAGCCAAGGGTCCTACGAGCAGTACTTC
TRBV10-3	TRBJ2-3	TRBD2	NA	CAISELAGISDTQYF	TGTGCCATCAGTGAGTTAGCGGGAATATCAGATACGCAGTATTTT
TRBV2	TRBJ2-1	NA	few	CASSESVAEFF	TGTGCCAGCAGTGAGTCGGTGGCGGAGTTCTTC
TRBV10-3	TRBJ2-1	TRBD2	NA	CAIEASGRSNEQFF	TGTGCCATCGAGGCTAGCGGGAGGAGCAATGAGCAGTTCTTC
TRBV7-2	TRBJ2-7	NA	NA	CASTSRGFGEQYF	TGTGCCAGCACCTCTAGGGGTTTTGGCGAGCAGTACTTC
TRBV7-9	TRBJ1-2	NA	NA	CASSLADVAGYTF	TGTGCCAGCAGCTTAGCGGATGTGGCTGGCTACACCTTC
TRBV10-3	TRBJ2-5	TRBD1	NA	CAISDLGGGETQYF	TGTGCCATCAGTGACTTAGGGGGCGGTGAGACCCAGTACTTC
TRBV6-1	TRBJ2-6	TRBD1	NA	CASSEQTGSGANVLTF	TGTGCCAGCAGTGAACAGACAGGGTCTGGGGCCAACGTCCTGACTTTC
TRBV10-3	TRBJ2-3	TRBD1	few	CAITTGIHGQGGSTDTQYF	TGTGCCATCACCACAGGGATCCACGGACAGGGTGGGTCCACAGATACGCAGTATTTT
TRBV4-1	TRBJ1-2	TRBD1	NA	CASSQGRGQDNYGYTF	TGCGCCAGCAGCCAAGGTCGGGGACAGGACAACTATGGCTACACCTTC
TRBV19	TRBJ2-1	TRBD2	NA	CASSRLAGGWNEQFF	TGTGCCAGTAGTAGACTAGCGGGGGGGTGGAATGAGCAGTTCTTC
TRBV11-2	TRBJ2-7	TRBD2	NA	CASTSSGALDEQYF	TGTGCCAGCACCTCTAGCGGGGCCCTCGACGAGCAGTACTTC
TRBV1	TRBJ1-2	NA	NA	CTSSHPGSGDYGYTF	TGCACCAGCAGCCATCCGGGATCGGGGGACTATGGCTACACCTTC
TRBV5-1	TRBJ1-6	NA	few	CASSSSGTNRSPLHF	TGCGCCAGCAGCTCATCAGGGACGAATAGATCACCCCTCCACTTT
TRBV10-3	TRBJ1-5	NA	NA	CAISTDYSNQPQHF	TGTGCCATCAGTACAGACTATAGCAATCAGCCCCAGCATTTT
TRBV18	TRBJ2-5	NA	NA	CASSLETQYF	TGTGCCAGCTCACTTGAGACCCAGTACTTC
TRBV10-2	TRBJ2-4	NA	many	CASRPTDRTSQYF	TGCGCCAGCAGGCCCACAGACAGGACCTCTCAGTACTTC
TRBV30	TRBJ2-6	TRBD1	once	CAGLRGDRGPGANVLTF	TGTGCCGGACTACGTGGGGACAGGGGGCCTGGGGCCAACGTCCTGACTTTC
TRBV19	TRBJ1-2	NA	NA	CASSISLTASYGYTF	TGTGCCAGTAGTATATCCCTCACGGCCTCCTATGGCTACACCTTC
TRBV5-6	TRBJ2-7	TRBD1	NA	CASSFMDRGRGEQYF	TGTGCCAGCAGCTTTATGGACAGGGGGAGAGGGGAGCAGTACTTC
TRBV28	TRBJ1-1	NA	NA	CASSSEAYRETEAFF	TGTGCCAGCAGTTCCGAGGCGTACAGGGAAACTGAAGCTTTCTTT
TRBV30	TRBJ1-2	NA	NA	CAWSEGRNYGYTF	TGTGCCTGGTCGGAGGGTCGGAACTATGGCTACACCTTC
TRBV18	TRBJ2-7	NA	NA	CASSPSPDYEQYF	TGTGCCAGCTCACCATCGCCAGACTACGAGCAGTACTTC
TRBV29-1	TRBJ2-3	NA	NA	CSVGLIRSTDTQYF	TGCAGCGTTGGACTAATTCGCAGCACAGATACGCAGTATTTT
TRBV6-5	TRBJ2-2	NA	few	CASTPWPNTGELFF	TGTGCCAGCACCCCGTGGCCGAACACCGGGGAGCTGTTTTTT
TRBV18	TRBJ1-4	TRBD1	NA	CASSPGTGSAKLFF	TGTGCCAGCTCACCCGGGACAGGGTCCGCAAAACTGTTTTTT
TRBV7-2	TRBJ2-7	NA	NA	CASSSERSSYEQYF	TGTGCCAGCAGCTCGGAGCGGAGCTCCTACGAGCAGTACTTC
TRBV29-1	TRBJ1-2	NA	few	CSVAATNGFGYTF	TGCAGCGTTGCCGCCACGAATGGGTTTGGCTACACCTTC
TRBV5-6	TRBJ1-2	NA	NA	CASSRTGNYTF	TGTGCCAGCAGTCGAACAGGGAACTACACCTTC
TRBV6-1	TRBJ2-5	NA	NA	CASSEGPSGGQETQYF	TGTGCCAGCAGTGAAGGACCTTCCGGGGGCCAAGAGACCCAGTACTTC
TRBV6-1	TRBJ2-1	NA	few	CASSDSSKQFF	TGTGCCAGCAGTGACTCCTCTAAGCAGTTCTTC
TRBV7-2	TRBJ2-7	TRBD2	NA	CASSLDGGGIYEQYF	TGTGCCAGCAGCTTAGATGGGGGAGGGATCTACGAGCAGTACTTC
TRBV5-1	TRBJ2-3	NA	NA	CASSRDFTDTQYF	TGCGCCAGCAGCCGGGACTTCACAGATACGCAGTATTTT
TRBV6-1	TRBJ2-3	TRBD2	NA	CASSLLAGGSDTQYF	TGTGCCAGCAGCCTACTAGCGGGGGGCTCAGATACGCAGTATTTT
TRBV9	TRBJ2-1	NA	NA	CASSEAGTAYNEQFF	TGTGCCAGCAGCGAAGCCGGGACGGCCTACAATGAGCAGTTCTTC
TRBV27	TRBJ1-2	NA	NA	CARVCETANYGYTF	TGTGCCAGAGTATGTGAGACAGCTAACTATGGCTACACCTTC
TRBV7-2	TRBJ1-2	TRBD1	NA	CASSSRRTGANYGYTF	TGTGCCAGCAGCTCACGCCGGACAGGAGCTAACTATGGCTACACCTTC